The source of this T cell receptor (beta chain) is a study of T cells expressing NK-cell markers. TCRdb re-analyzed the 5' RACE reads; it lists each CDR3 protein once, without DNA. The sample spans roughly 350,000 distinct CDR3 sequences; the ten largest clones claim roughly 5.2%. The CDR3 contains 17 residues. The germline CDR1 and CDR2 sequences are SNHLY and FYNNEI. Note on this clonotype: The antigen remains unidentified.

Study-wide results and limits: Researchers report these clonotypes also headed the CD3+CD56-NKG2C+ fraction in a few donors.

The receptor was derived from a man aged 18-69 years in good health. Sequenced input: blood T cells: a sorted CD56 or NKG2C T cell subset, CD4+ or CD8+ T cells, or bulk PBMC T cells (not recorded which). The V call is TRBV2, the J call TRBJ2-1; no DNA is available, so the TRBD1 call from TCRdb remains unchecked. Here the CDR3 reads CASSVSGSGTFWNEQFF. Looking up the rest from reference TRBV2 and TRBJ2-1 gives the full variable domain: EPEVTQTPSHQVTQMGQEVILRCVPISNHLYFYWYRQILGQKVEFLVSFYNNEISEKSEIFDDQFSVERPDGSNFTLKIRSTKLEDSAMYFCASSVSGSGTFWNEQFFGPGTRLTVL.